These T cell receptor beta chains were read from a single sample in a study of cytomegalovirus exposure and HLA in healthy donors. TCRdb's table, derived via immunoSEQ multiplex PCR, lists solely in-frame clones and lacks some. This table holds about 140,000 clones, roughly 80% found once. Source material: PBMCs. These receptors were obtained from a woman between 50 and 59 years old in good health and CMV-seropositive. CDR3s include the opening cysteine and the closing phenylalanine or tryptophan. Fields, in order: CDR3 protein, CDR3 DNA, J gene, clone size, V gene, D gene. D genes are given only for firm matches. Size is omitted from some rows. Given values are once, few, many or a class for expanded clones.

CASSSSGYEQYF,TGCGCCAGCAGCAGTTCGGGGTACGAGCAGTACTTC,TRBJ2-7,NA,TRBV5-1,NA
CASSSEPGTRTETQYF,TGTGCCAGCAGCTCCGAACCCGGGACACGGACGGAGACCCAGTACTTC,TRBJ2-5,NA,TRBV5-5,NA
CASHPGQESYEQYF,TGTGCCAGCCATCCGGGACAGGAGTCCTACGAGCAGTACTTC,TRBJ2-7,few,TRBV7-9,TRBD1
CASRDSNNSPLHF,TGTGCCAGCCGGGACAGTAATAATTCACCCCTCCACTTT,TRBJ1-6,NA,TRBV19,TRBD1
CASSDRDRVYGYTF,TGTGCCAGCAGTGATCGGGACAGGGTCTATGGCTACACCTTC,TRBJ1-2,NA,TRBV2,TRBD1
CASSAETGDSYEQYF,TGTGCCAGCAGTGCGGAGACAGGGGACTCCTACGAGCAGTACTTC,TRBJ2-7,NA,TRBV6-1,TRBD1
CASSRTSGGTSSYNEQFF,TGTGCCAGCAGCCGGACTAGCGGGGGGACCAGCTCCTACAATGAGCAGTTCTTC,TRBJ2-1,NA,TRBV13,TRBD2
CASSLSPGGYGYTF,TGTGCCAGCAGCTTATCCCCCGGGGGCTATGGCTACACCTTC,TRBJ1-2,NA,TRBV7-3,NA
CASIQGANTEAFF,TGTGCCAGCATACAGGGGGCTAATACTGAAGCTTTCTTT,TRBJ1-1,NA,TRBV6-6,TRBD1
CASSNDRAHQPQHF,TGTGCCAGCAGCAATGACAGGGCCCACCAGCCCCAGCATTTT,TRBJ1-5,NA,TRBV7-9,TRBD1
CASSLDRGGGTEAFF,TGTGCCAGCAGCTTAGATAGAGGGGGCGGCACTGAAGCTTTCTTT,TRBJ1-1,NA,TRBV11-2,TRBD1
CASSRQGLEADTQYF,TGTGCCAGCTCCAGGCAGGGCCTAGAGGCAGATACGCAGTATTTT,TRBJ2-3,NA,TRBV18,NA
CASSYSQGPYEQYF,TGTGCCAGCAGTTACTCTCAGGGGCCCTACGAGCAGTACTTC,TRBJ2-7,NA,TRBV6-6,NA
CASRGVGGYNSPLHF,TGTGCCAGCAGGGGGGTCGGGGGTTATAATTCACCCCTCCACTTT,TRBJ1-6,few,TRBV28,NA
CAISGTIEQYF,TGTGCCATCAGTGGTACTATCGAGCAGTACTTC,TRBJ2-7,NA,TRBV10-3,NA
CASSLGVRVGGTEAFF,TGCGCCAGCAGCTTGGGAGTCCGGGTCGGTGGGACTGAAGCTTTCTTT,TRBJ1-1,NA,TRBV5-1,NA